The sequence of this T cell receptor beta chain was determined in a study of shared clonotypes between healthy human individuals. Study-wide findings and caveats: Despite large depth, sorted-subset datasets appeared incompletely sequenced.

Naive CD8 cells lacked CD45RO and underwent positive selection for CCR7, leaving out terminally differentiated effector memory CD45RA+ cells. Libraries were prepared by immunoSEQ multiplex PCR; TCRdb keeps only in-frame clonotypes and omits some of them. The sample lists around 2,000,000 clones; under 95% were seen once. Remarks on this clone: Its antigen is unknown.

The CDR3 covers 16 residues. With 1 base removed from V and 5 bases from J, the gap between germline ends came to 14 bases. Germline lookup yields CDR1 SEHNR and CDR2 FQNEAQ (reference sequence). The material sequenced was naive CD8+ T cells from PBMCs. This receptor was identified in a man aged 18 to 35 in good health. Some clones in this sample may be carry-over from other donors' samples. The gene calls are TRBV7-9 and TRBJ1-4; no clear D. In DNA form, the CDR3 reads TGTGCCAGCAGCTTAGGGCGGGAGAACCCCAATGAAAAACTGTTTTTT. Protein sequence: CASSLGRENPNEKLFF.